Listed here are 5 T cell receptor beta chains from one sample, sequenced in a study of blood T cell repertoires in COVID-19. Method: immunoSEQ multiplex PCR; TCRdb's copy keeps in-frame clones and lacks some. Found here are around 60,000 clones, roughly 89% of them singletons; the top ten hold approximately 1.3%. Sequenced: peripheral blood. These receptors originate from a woman over 75 with acute or convalescent COVID-19.

V usage is TRBV5-8 and J usage is TRBJ2-7, with D tentatively TRBD1 (6 bases). The CDR3 length is 14 residues. V lost 4 bases and J 4 bases, leaving 15 bases between the germline ends. The germline gives CDR1 SGHTS, CDR2 YDEGEE. CDR3 sequence reads: CASSTGTQLYEQYF. CDR3 nucleotides: TGTGCCAGCAGCACCGGGACACAATTATACGAGCAGTACTTC.

In this sample, this clone is medium-sized. This chain links TRBV9 with TRBJ2-1, with 8 positions matching TRBD2. Germline V gives CDR1 SGDLS, CDR2 YYNGEE. The CDR3 is made up of 19 amino acids. V was clipped by 0 bases and J by 4 bases; unmatched bases: 15. The CDR3 spells CASSVVGMGSGNVYNEQFF. For the CDR3, the DNA is TGTGCCAGCAGCGTAGTTGGAATGGGTAGCGGGAACGTTTACAATGAGCAGTTCTTC. The whole variable domain, remainder taken from reference TRBV9 and TRBJ2-1, is DSGVTQTPKHLITATGQRVTLRCSPRSGDLSVYWYQQSLDQGLQFLIQYYNGEERAKGNILERFSAQQFPDLHSELNLSSLELGDSALYFCASSVVGMGSGNVYNEQFFGPGTRLTVL.

CDR3 sequence: CASSSGLAGAEQFF. CDR3 bases: TGTGCCAGCAGCTCGGGACTAGCGGGAGCTGAGCAGTTCTTC. The chain recombines TRBV7-3 with TRBJ2-1, with 14 bases lining up with TRBD2. Germline assignment: CDR1 SGHTA and CDR2 FQGTGA. Germline trimming cut 4 bases from V and 9 bases from J; bases unmatched to any gene: 2. This CDR3 has 14 amino acids.

This rearrangement joins TRBV7-2 to TRBJ2-1; D is possibly TRBD2 (7 bases). The CDR3 consists of 16 residues. Germline assignment: CDR1 SGHTA and CDR2 FQGNSA. V lost 5 bases to trimming and J lost 4 bases, with 18 bases between them. Here the CDR3 reads CASSPFRGASYNEQFF. CDR3 DNA: TGTGCCAGCAGCCCCTTTCGGGGGGCGAGTTACAATGAGCAGTTCTTC.

The chain employs TRBV30 and TRBJ2-2; no definite D call. Germline assignment: CDR1 GTSNPN and CDR2 SVGIG (reference sequence). Trimming took off 3 bases at V and 5 bases at J, with 10 bases between the two ends. CDR3 size: 13 residues. CDR3 protein: CAWRRVRTGELFF. The CDR3 nucleotides are TGTGCCTGGAGGAGAGTACGGACCGGGGAGCTGTTTTTT.